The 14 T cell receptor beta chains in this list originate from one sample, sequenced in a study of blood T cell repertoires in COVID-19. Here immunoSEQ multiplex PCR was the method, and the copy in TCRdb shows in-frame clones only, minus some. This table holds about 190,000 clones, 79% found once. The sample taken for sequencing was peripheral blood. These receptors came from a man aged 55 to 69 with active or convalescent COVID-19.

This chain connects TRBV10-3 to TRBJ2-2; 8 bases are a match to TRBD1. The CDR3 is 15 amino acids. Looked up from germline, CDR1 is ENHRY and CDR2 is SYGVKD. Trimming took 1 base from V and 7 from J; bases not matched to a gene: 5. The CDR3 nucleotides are TGTGCCATCAGTGAGTTGAGGACAGGGCTCGGGGAGCTGTTTTTT. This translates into CAISELRTGLGELFF.

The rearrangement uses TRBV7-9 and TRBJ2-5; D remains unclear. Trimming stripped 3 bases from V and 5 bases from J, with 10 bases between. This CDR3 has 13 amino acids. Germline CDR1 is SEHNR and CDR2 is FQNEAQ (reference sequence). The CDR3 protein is CASSLGLRETQYF. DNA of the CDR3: TGTGCCAGCAGCTTGGGTCTCAGGGAGACCCAGTACTTC.

This CDR3 is CASSLGQGPSYEQYF. The CDR3 nucleotides are TGTGCCAGCAGCTTAGGGCAGGGGCCCTCCTACGAGCAGTACTTC. The chain uses TRBV7-9 and TRBJ2-7; possibly TRBD1 for D (6 bases). V lost 1 base, J lost 0 bases, and 10 bases lay in between. This CDR3 is 15 amino acids long. Per germline, CDR1 SEHNR and CDR2 FQNEAQ (reference sequence).

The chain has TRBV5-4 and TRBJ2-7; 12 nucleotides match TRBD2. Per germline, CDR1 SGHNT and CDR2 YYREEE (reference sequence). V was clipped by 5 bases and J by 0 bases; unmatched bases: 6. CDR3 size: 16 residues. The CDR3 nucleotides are TGTGCCAGCAGAGCGGGACTAGCGGGCCGCTCCTACGAGCAGTACTTC. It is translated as CASRAGLAGRSYEQYF.

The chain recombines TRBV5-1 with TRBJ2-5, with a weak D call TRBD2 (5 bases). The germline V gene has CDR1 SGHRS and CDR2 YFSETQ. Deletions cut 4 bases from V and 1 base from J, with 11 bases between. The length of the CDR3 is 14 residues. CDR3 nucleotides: TGCGCCAGCAGCCGCGGACTTGCCCAAGAGACCCAGTACTTC. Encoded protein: CASSRGLAQETQYF.

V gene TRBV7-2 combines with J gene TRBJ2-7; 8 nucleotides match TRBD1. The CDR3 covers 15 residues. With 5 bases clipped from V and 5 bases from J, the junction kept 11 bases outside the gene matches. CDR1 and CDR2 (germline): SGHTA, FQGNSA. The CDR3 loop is CASSVAGGGVDEQYF. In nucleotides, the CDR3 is TGTGCCAGCAGCGTCGCAGGGGGCGGGGTAGACGAGCAGTACTTC. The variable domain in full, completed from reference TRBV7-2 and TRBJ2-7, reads GAGVSQSPSNKVTEKGKDVELRCDPISGHTALYWYRQSLGQGLEFLIYFQGNSAPDKSGLPSDRFSAERTGGSVSTLTIQRTQQEDSAVYLCASSVAGGGVDEQYFGPGTRLTVT.

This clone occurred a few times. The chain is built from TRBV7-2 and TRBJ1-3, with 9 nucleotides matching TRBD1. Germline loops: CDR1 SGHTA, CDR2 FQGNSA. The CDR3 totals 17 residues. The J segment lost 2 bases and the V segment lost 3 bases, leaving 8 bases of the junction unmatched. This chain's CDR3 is CASSLDRGGGTGNTIYF. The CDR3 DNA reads TGTGCCAGCAGCTTGGACAGGGGAGGAGGGACTGGAAACACCATATATTTT.

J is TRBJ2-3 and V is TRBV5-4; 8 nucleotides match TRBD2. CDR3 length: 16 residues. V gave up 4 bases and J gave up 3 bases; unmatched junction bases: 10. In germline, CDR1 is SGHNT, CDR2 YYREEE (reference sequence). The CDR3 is CASSPGSGTRTDTQYF. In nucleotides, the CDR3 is TGTGCCAGCAGCCCTGGTAGCGGGACAAGGACAGATACGCAGTATTTT.

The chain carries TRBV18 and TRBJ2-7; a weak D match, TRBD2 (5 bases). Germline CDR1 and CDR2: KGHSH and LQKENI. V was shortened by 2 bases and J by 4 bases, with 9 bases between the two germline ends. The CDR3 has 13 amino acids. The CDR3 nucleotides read TGTGCCAGCTCACCAGAGGGCCCTTACGAGCAGTACTTC. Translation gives CASSPEGPYEQYF.

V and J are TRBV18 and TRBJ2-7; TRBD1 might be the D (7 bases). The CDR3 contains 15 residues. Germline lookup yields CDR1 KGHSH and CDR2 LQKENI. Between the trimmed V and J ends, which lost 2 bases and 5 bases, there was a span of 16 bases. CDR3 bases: TGTGCCAGCTCACCAGGGGCGGGACAGCTCAACGAGCAGTACTTC. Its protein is CASSPGAGQLNEQYF.

CDR3 protein: CASSRASGSTYNEQFF. The CDR3 bases are TGTGCCAGCAGTCGTGCTAGCGGGAGCACCTACAATGAGCAGTTCTTC. The genes are TRBV28 and TRBJ2-1; 10 positions agree with TRBD2. Germline-derived CDR1 and CDR2 are MDHEN and SYDVKM. The CDR3 consists of 16 residues. J lost 2 bases, V lost 5 bases, and 6 bases had no gene match.

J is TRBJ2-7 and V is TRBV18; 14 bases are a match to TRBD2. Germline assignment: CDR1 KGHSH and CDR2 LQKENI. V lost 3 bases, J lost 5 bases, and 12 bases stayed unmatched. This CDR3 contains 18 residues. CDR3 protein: CASSPRTGTSGSQHEQYF. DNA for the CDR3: TGTGCCAGCTCACCTAGGACAGGGACTAGCGGGAGCCAGCACGAGCAGTACTTC. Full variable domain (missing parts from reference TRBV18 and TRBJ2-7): NAGVMQNPRHLVRRRGQEARLRCSPMKGHSHVYWYRQLPEEGLKFMVYLQKENIIDESGMPKERFSAEFPKEGPSILRIQQVVRGDSAAYFCASSPRTGTSGSQHEQYFGPGTRLTVT.

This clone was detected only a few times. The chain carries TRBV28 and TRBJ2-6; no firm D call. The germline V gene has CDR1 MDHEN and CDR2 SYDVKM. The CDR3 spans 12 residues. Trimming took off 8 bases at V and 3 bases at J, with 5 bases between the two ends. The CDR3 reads CASGRGANVLTF. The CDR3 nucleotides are TGTGCCAGCGGCCGTGGGGCCAACGTCCTGACTTTC.

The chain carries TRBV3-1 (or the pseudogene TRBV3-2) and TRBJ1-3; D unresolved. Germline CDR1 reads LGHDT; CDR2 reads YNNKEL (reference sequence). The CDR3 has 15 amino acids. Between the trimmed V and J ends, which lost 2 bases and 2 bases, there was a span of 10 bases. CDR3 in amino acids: CASSQRGGAGNTIYF. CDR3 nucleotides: TGTGCCAGCAGCCAACGGGGTGGCGCTGGAAACACCATATATTTT.